Listed here are 13 T cell receptor beta chains from one sample, sequenced in a study of shared clonotypes between healthy human individuals. Some clones are missing from TCRdb's copy, which holds only in-frame ones; the method was immunoSEQ multiplex PCR. Of about 2 million clones in the sample, over 85% were seen once. CD8 cells regarded as naive lacked CD45RO, were positively chosen for CCR7, and omitted terminally differentiated effector memory CD45RA+ cells. The sequencing sample was made of naive CD8+ T cells sorted from blood. The receptors come from a man in his late teens or twenties in good health.

This sequence joins TRBV30 and TRBJ2-3, with 8 bases identical to TRBD2. This CDR3 has 17 residues. Looked up from germline, CDR1 is GTSNPN and CDR2 is SVGIG (reference sequence). V shed 4 bases, J shed 0 bases, and the junction held 12 bases outside the gene matches. The CDR3 DNA reads as TGTGCCTGGATGTTACTTGGGGCTAGCGGGAGCACAGATACGCAGTATTTT. It yields the protein CAWMLLGASGSTDTQYF.

The chain has TRBV6-5 and TRBJ2-7, with a tentative D call TRBD1 (6 bases). The germline V gene encodes CDR1 MNHEY and CDR2 SVGAGI. With 2 bases removed from V and 3 bases from J, the gap between germline ends came to 11 bases. This CDR3 region has 14 residues. CDR3 coding DNA: TGTGCCAGCAGTTACACCCAGGACAGCTACGAGCAGTACTTC. Amino acids: CASSYTQDSYEQYF.

This chain connects TRBV2 to TRBJ2-5, with 9 positions matching TRBD2. J gave up 5 bases and V 3 bases, and 22 bases lay outside the gene matches. The CDR3 consists of 20 residues. CDR1 is SNHLY, CDR2 FYNNEI, per germline. In DNA form, the CDR3 reads TGTGCCAGCAGTGAGCCGTTGGAAGGGGCGGTGGCGGGAGGGCCTGAGACCCAGTACTTC. It codes for CASSEPLEGAVAGGPETQYF.

Remarks on this clone: This specimen includes other DNA sequences encoding the same CDR3. The chain couples TRBV6-1 to TRBJ2-7; D unclear. This CDR3 has 15 amino acids. Between the trimmed V and J ends, which lost 1 base and 2 bases, there was a span of 12 bases. Germline V gives CDR1 MNHNS, CDR2 SASEGT. The CDR3, as DNA: TGTGCCAGCAGTGAAGGATCGGCCGCCCCCTACGAGCAGTACTTC. This translates into CASSEGSAAPYEQYF.

The chain joins TRBV7-9 to TRBJ2-7; D may be TRBD1 (6 bases). V was shortened by 5 bases and J by 6 bases, with 14 bases between the two germline ends. There are 13 residues in the CDR3. In germline, CDR1 is SEHNR, CDR2 FQNEAQ (reference sequence). The CDR3, as DNA: TGTGCCAGCAGCCCCGAGGACAGACCCGAGCAGTACTTC. Its translation: CASSPEDRPEQYF.

The rearrangement links TRBV9 to TRBJ2-4, with D hard to call. Germline V gene sequence: CDR1 SGDLS, CDR2 YYNGEE. The CDR3 is made up of 12 amino acids. The ends were cut back, 2 bases at V and 7 bases at J, with 7 bases in the middle. The CDR3 loop reads CASSVDQNIQYF. CDR3 nucleotide sequence: TGTGCCAGCAGCGTTGACCAGAACATTCAGTACTTC.

V and J are TRBV9 and TRBJ2-5; 8 bases align to TRBD2. CDR3 length: 14 amino acids. V shed 4 bases, J shed 4 bases, and the junction held 6 bases outside the gene matches. Germline CDR1 and CDR2: SGDLS and YYNGEE. The CDR3 bases are TGTGCCAGCAGCCGGACTAGCACCCCAGAGACCCAGTACTTC. Amino acids: CASSRTSTPETQYF.

This clone was seen once. V usage is TRBV4-3 and J usage is TRBJ2-7; the D gene is possibly TRBD2 (5 bases). The CDR3 contains 15 residues. The germline V gene encodes CDR1 LGHNA and CDR2 YSLEER. Trimming took off 4 bases at V and 0 bases at J, with 13 bases between the two ends. The CDR3 DNA sequence: TGCGCCAGCAGCCCGGCAGCGGATTCCTCCTACGAGCAGTACTTC. It is translated as CASSPAADSSYEQYF.

The rearrangement links TRBV13 to TRBJ2-3; 10 bases are a match to TRBD2. Germline V gene lookup returns CDR1 PRHDT and CDR2 FYEKMQ (reference sequence). The CDR3 is 15 amino acids. With V trimmed by 0 bases and J by 3 bases, 0 bases remained unmatched. CDR3 coding DNA: TGTGCCAGCAGCTTAGGACTAGCGGGAACAGATACGCAGTATTTT. It encodes CASSLGLAGTDTQYF.

CDR3 nucleotides: TGTGCCAGCAGGCCGGGACAGCTTAAAGTTTCTAGCACAGATACGCAGTATTTT. This encodes CASRPGQLKVSSTDTQYF. The V gene is TRBV2, the J gene TRBJ2-3, with 7 bases lining up with TRBD1. From germline, CDR1 is SNHLY and CDR2 FYNNEI. The CDR3 has 18 amino acids. V was pared by 6 bases and J by 0 bases, with 15 bases of the junction left unmatched.

The gene calls are TRBV7-9 and TRBJ2-5; 9 bases fit TRBD1. CDR1 SEHNR and CDR2 FQNEAQ come from the germline V gene (reference sequence). Trimming removed 4 bases from V and 5 bases from J; junction bases left unmatched: 8. This CDR3 comprises 15 residues. The CDR3 reads CASSSRTGVYETQYF. CDR3 nucleotide sequence: TGTGCCAGCAGCTCCCGGACAGGGGTTTACGAGACCCAGTACTTC.

The chain joins TRBV7-8 to TRBJ2-7, with D unclear. CDR3 length equals 13 residues. Germline CDR1 is SGHVS and CDR2 is FQNEAQ. V lost 5 bases and J lost 2, with 10 bases in between. The CDR3 region is CASSPRSAYEQYF. The CDR3 nucleotides read TGTGCCAGCAGCCCCCGGAGCGCCTACGAGCAGTACTTC.

This clone came up once. V is TRBV29-1 and J is TRBJ2-1; 13 bases match TRBD2. From germline, CDR1 is SQVTM and CDR2 ANQGSEA. The CDR3 is made up of 18 amino acids. After removal of 2 bases from V and 3 bases from J, the junction contained 10 bases not matched to a gene. CDR3 protein: CSVETPIGTSGIYNEQFF. The CDR3 DNA reads as TGCAGCGTTGAAACACCAATCGGGACTAGCGGGATCTACAATGAGCAGTTCTTC.